The rows below give T cell receptor beta chains drawn from one sample of a study of T cell responses to AZD1222 COVID-19 vaccine. Profiling relied on immunoSEQ multiplex PCR, and the TCRdb table lists in-frame clones only, not all of them. This sample yields 150,000 to 200,000 clones, of which over 70% are seen a single time; 2.7% belongs to the top ten. The sequencing here drew on peripheral blood, taken on day 0 of MenACWY control vaccination. Every receptor here comes from an adult in good health. Each CDR3 is given with its conserved first and last residue. A D gene is named only where the DNA matches it firmly. Expanded clones are given a class, and other clones once, few, many or no size at all.

clone_size	v_call	d_call	j_call	cdr3_nt	cdr3_aa
-	TRBV3-1/TRBV3-2	-	TRBJ1-2	TGTGCCAGCAGCCAAGATCACTTAGAGGGGCCTGGCTACACCTTC	CASSQDHLEGPGYTF
-	TRBV25-1	-	TRBJ1-1	TGTGCCAGCAGTGTCGACAAATGGGGCGGGCCCCCTGAAGCTTTCTTT	CASSVDKWGGPPEAFF
few	TRBV6-1	TRBD2	TRBJ2-7	TGTGCCAGCAGTGAAGGCCTAGCGGGATCCTACGAGCAGTACTTC	CASSEGLAGSYEQYF
-	TRBV4-1	-	TRBJ2-1	TGCGCCAGCAGCCAGGACGCAGGGGCTGATGAGCAGTTCTTC	CASSQDAGADEQFF
-	TRBV7-9	-	TRBJ2-1	TGTGCCAGCAGCTCCGACAGCAATGAGCAGTTCTTC	CASSSDSNEQFF
-	TRBV15	TRBD1	TRBJ1-4	TGTGCCACCAGCAGGACAGGGGGGGGAGCAACTAATGAAAAACTGTTTTTT	CATSRTGGGATNEKLFF
-	TRBV30	-	TRBJ1-1	TGTGCCTGGAGCGGCCCGCGGGGAGGGCAAGCTTTCTTT	CAWSGPRGGQAFF
-	TRBV19	-	TRBJ1-4	TGTGCCAGTAGTACATTAGGTGAAAAACTGTTTTTT	CASSTLGEKLFF
-	TRBV28	TRBD1	TRBJ2-2	TGTGCCAGCAGTTTCGGAACAGGGGCGCCGAACACCGGGGAGCTGTTTTTT	CASSFGTGAPNTGELFF
-	TRBV6-5	-	TRBJ2-1	TGTGCCAGCAGTTATTCGAAAATTGAGCAGTTCTTC	CASSYSKIEQFF
-	TRBV27	TRBD1	TRBJ1-1	TGTGCCAGCAGGGAACTGGGACAGGGGGAAGCTTTCTTT	CASRELGQGEAFF
-	TRBV5-4	-	TRBJ2-2	TGTGCCAGCAGCCCCGGGACGTCCGGGGAGCTGTTTTTT	CASSPGTSGELFF
once	TRBV28	TRBD1	TRBJ1-2	TGTGCCAGCAGTTCGATTGGACAGGGGGTTCGAGATGGCTACACCTTC	CASSSIGQGVRDGYTF
-	TRBV19	-	TRBJ1-1	TGTGCCAGCTTTATGAACACTGAAGCTTTCTTT	CASFMNTEAFF
-	TRBV4-3	-	TRBJ1-3	TGCGCCAGCAGCCAATTTGGCGCGGGTACCATATATTTT	CASSQFGAGTIYF
-	TRBV9	-	TRBJ1-1	TGTGCCAGCAGCGTAAATCAGGGGAACACTGAAGCTTTCTTT	CASSVNQGNTEAFF
few	TRBV19	TRBD1	TRBJ2-5	TGTGCCAGTAGTGGGGGGACAGGGCGCCAAGAGACCCAGTACTTC	CASSGGTGRQETQYF
once	TRBV28	-	TRBJ2-3	TGTGCCAGCAGTACCTTCCGGTTGGACTACGACACAGATACGCAGTATTTT	CASSTFRLDYDTDTQYF
-	TRBV9	TRBD1	TRBJ2-7	TGTGCCAGCAGCCCCGGGACAGGGTCCTACGAGCAGTACTTC	CASSPGTGSYEQYF
-	TRBV6-4	-	TRBJ1-6	TGTGCCAGCAGGGCGGCAGGGGATAATTCACCCCTCCACTTT	CASRAAGDNSPLHF
-	TRBV27	-	TRBJ2-7	TGTGCCAGCAGCAGCCCAGGAATCCGCTACGAGCAGTACTTC	CASSSPGIRYEQYF
-	TRBV27	-	TRBJ1-5	TGTGCCAGCAGCCCGGGACGGAACAATCAGCCCCAGCATTTT	CASSPGRNNQPQHF
-	TRBV7-9	TRBD2	TRBJ2-1	TGTGCCAGCAGCAACACGGGACTAGCGACTAACAATGAGCAGTTCTTC	CASSNTGLATNNEQFF
-	TRBV10-3	-	TRBJ2-1	TGTGCCATGGGTCGGGGCAATGAGCAGTTCTTC	CAMGRGNEQFF
-	TRBV5-1	TRBD2	TRBJ2-7	TGCGCCAGCAGCTTGGGACTAGCGGGTGACGGGGAGCAGTACTTC	CASSLGLAGDGEQYF
few	TRBV24-1	TRBD1	TRBJ2-3	TGTGCCACCAGTGACAGGACAGGATCTAGCACAGATACGCAGTATTTT	CATSDRTGSSTDTQYF
-	TRBV6-4	-	TRBJ1-3	TGTGCCAGGAACACCATATATTTT	CARNTIYF
-	TRBV7-2	-	TRBJ1-5	TGTGCCAGCAGCTTAGTCGGCAGCAATCAGCCCCAGCATTTT	CASSLVGSNQPQHF
few	TRBV7-2	-	TRBJ1-5	TGTGCCAGCAGCTCGAACAACAATCAGCCCCAGCATTTT	CASSSNNNQPQHF
-	TRBV6-2/TRBV6-3	-	TRBJ1-1	TGTGCCAGCAGTTACTCCCAGGAGAGAACTGAAGCTTTCTTT	CASSYSQERTEAFF
-	TRBV3-1/TRBV3-2	-	TRBJ1-2	TGTGCCAGCAGCCAAGAGGGACACCAACCCTATGGCTACACCTTC	CASSQEGHQPYGYTF
once	TRBV5-1	TRBD1	TRBJ1-4	TGCGCCAGCAGCTTGGCCGGGACAGGGGATGAAAAACTGTTTTTT	CASSLAGTGDEKLFF
-	TRBV28	-	TRBJ1-5	TGTGCCAGCAGTAGCCGAGGGGACCAGCCCCAGCATTTT	CASSSRGDQPQHF
once	TRBV5-4	-	TRBJ2-3	TGTGCCAGCAGCTCCCCCGGACTTAGCACAGATACGCAGTATTTT	CASSSPGLSTDTQYF
-	TRBV7-9	-	TRBJ2-7	TGTGCCAGCAGCCCCCAGGAAACCCATACCCCCTACTACGAGCAGTACTTC	CASSPQETHTPYYEQYF
-	TRBV28	-	TRBJ2-7	TGTGCCAGCAGAAACAGGGTACATTACGAGCAGTACTTC	CASRNRVHYEQYF
-	TRBV19	-	TRBJ2-7	TGTGCCAGTAGTATGGGGTACGAGCAGTACTTC	CASSMGYEQYF
-	TRBV29-1	-	TRBJ1-1	TGCAGCGGCGGGGGGAACACTGAAGCTTTCTTT	CSGGGNTEAFF
-	TRBV5-5	-	TRBJ2-7	TGTGCCAGCAAAGGGAGCTCCTACGAGCAGTACTTC	CASKGSSYEQYF
-	TRBV29-1	-	TRBJ1-4	TGCAGCGTTGAATCGAATGAAAAACTGTTTTTT	CSVESNEKLFF
-	TRBV2	-	TRBJ1-1	TGTGCCAGCTTCTCCGGCGGCACTGAAGCTTTCTTT	CASFSGGTEAFF
-	TRBV6-1	TRBD1	TRBJ2-7	TGTGCCAGCAGTGAAGGACAGGGGGCCAGTGAGCAGTACTTC	CASSEGQGASEQYF
-	TRBV5-4	-	TRBJ1-2	TGTGCCAGCAGTTTTAGGACAAGGCAGGAAGCGGGCTACACCTTC	CASSFRTRQEAGYTF
few	TRBV6-4	TRBD2	TRBJ2-1	TGTGCCAGCAGTGACTCGACTAGCGGGGGGGCCAATGAGCAGTTCTTC	CASSDSTSGGANEQFF
-	TRBV19	-	TRBJ1-2	TGTGCCAGTAGTACTTCGGACGACAGTAACTATGGCTACACCTTC	CASSTSDDSNYGYTF
-	TRBV28	-	TRBJ1-6	TGTGCCAGCAGTGGGGAGGGCTATAGGAATTCACCCCTCCACTTT	CASSGEGYRNSPLHF
-	TRBV5-1	TRBD1	TRBJ1-2	TGCGCCAGCAGCTCTACCTGGACAGGGGGTAACTATGGCTACACCTTC	CASSSTWTGGNYGYTF
-	TRBV30	-	TRBJ2-7	TGTGCCTGGAGGAGGACAACCGGCTACGAGCAGTACTTC	CAWRRTTGYEQYF
-	TRBV7-6	TRBD1	TRBJ1-2	TGTGCCAGCAGCCCTGGGGATCCGGGACAGGGGTACTATGGCTACACCTTC	CASSPGDPGQGYYGYTF
-	TRBV28	-	TRBJ1-4	TGTGCCAGCAGTACCCGGGGAGGAGGGAGGGTAGAAAAACTGTTTTTT	CASSTRGGGRVEKLFF
-	TRBV3-1/TRBV3-2	-	TRBJ2-2	TGTGCCAGCAGGCGCTTCATAGGGGGTTTGACCGGGGAGCTGTTTTTT	CASRRFIGGLTGELFF
once	TRBV7-2	-	TRBJ1-1	TGTGCCAGCAGCGACTTGGCGCGATTGAACACTGAAGCTTTCTTT	CASSDLARLNTEAFF
-	TRBV9	TRBD2	TRBJ2-7	TGTGCCAGCAGCGTAAAGCGGGGAATATCCTACGAGCAGTACTTC	CASSVKRGISYEQYF
-	TRBV19	-	TRBJ2-3	TGTGCCAGTAGTCCGATGGTGCGAGATACGCAGTATTTT	CASSPMVRDTQYF